Sequencing of this T cell receptor beta chain was carried out in a study of CD8+ T cells in alopecia areata. Study-wide findings and caveats: Researchers report lesional scalp, most notably alopecia totalis/universalis, outstripped normal scalp in clonality. Scalp clonality dropped significantly under tofacitinib, as did expanded CD8+ top-100 clones.

As for treatment: oral pan-JAK inhibitor, 5-10 mg twice daily. Researchers gathered lesional scalp punch biopsies and peripheral blood from patients with alopecia areata. Turning to this clone: Its antigen is unidentified.

In each case, RNA was isolated and then reverse transcribed into cDNA as the sequencing template. Data came from immunoSEQ multiplex PCR; TCRdb stores just in-frame clones and leaves some out. The sample lists some 160,000 clones, 65% occurring once. Between the trimmed V and J ends, which lost 4 bases and 0 bases, there was a span of 11 bases. This CDR3 spans 14 amino acids. Germline loops: CDR1 SGHRS, CDR2 YFSETQ. The starting material was CD4+ T cells sorted from blood, obtained at week 4, from a patient treated with tofacitinib. V gene TRBV5-1 combines with J gene TRBJ2-7; tentatively, D is TRBD2 (5 bases). This TCR derives from a human donor with alopecia areata. For the CDR3, the DNA is TGCGCCAGCAGCCCCCTAGCCAACTCCTACGAGCAGTACTTC. Translating it yields CASSPLANSYEQYF.